The rows below give T cell receptor beta chains drawn from one sample of a study of shared clonotypes between healthy human individuals. The assay was immunoSEQ multiplex PCR, and TCRdb's table has in-frame clones only and misses some. The sample lists about 2.4 million clones, 93% occurring once. Sequencing was performed on naive CD4+ T cells from PBMCs. Receptor source: a man younger than 35 in good health. Some clones in this sample may be carry-over from other donors' samples. The CDR3 runs from the conserved cysteine through the conserved F or W. D genes are given only for firm matches. Part of the rows lack a size; the others show once, few, many or a class for expanded clones.

cdr3_length: 13; d_call: .; j_call: TRBJ2-7; v_call: TRBV7-8; clone_size: .; cdr3_nt: TGTGCCAGCAGCTTACGGGCCACCTACGAGCAGTACTTC; cdr3_aa: CASSLRATYEQYF
cdr3_length: 16; d_call: TRBD2; j_call: TRBJ2-1; v_call: TRBV19; clone_size: .; cdr3_nt: TGTGCCAGTAGTATGGGGGCTAGCGGGAGGGCCACTGAGCAGTTCTTC; cdr3_aa: CASSMGASGRATEQFF
cdr3_length: 13; d_call: .; j_call: TRBJ1-5; v_call: TRBV27; clone_size: few; cdr3_nt: TGTGCCAGCAGTCCACGACCGGTTCAGCCCCAGCATTTT; cdr3_aa: CASSPRPVQPQHF
cdr3_length: 18; d_call: TRBD1; j_call: TRBJ1-5; v_call: TRBV28; clone_size: .; cdr3_nt: TGTGCCAGCAGCTCCGGGACAGGGCGGTTCGGAAGCAATCAGCCCCAGCATTTT; cdr3_aa: CASSSGTGRFGSNQPQHF
cdr3_length: 16; d_call: TRBD1; j_call: TRBJ2-5; v_call: TRBV7-2; clone_size: .; cdr3_nt: TGTGCCAGCAGCTTAGCTGGGACAGGGGTCCAAGAGACCCAGTACTTC; cdr3_aa: CASSLAGTGVQETQYF
cdr3_length: 12; d_call: .; j_call: TRBJ2-3; v_call: TRBV29-1; clone_size: .; cdr3_nt: TGCAGCGTTCGAGAGGTTGCAGATACGCAGTATTTT; cdr3_aa: CSVREVADTQYF
cdr3_length: 13; d_call: .; j_call: TRBJ1-2; v_call: TRBV19; clone_size: once; cdr3_nt: TGTGCCAGTAGTATGCGGGCGAACTATGGCTACACCTTC; cdr3_aa: CASSMRANYGYTF
cdr3_length: 13; d_call: TRBD1; j_call: TRBJ1-2; v_call: TRBV28; clone_size: .; cdr3_nt: TGTGCCAGCAGTTTACAGGGGGTGTTGGGCTACACCTTC; cdr3_aa: CASSLQGVLGYTF
cdr3_length: 19; d_call: TRBD2; j_call: TRBJ2-6; v_call: TRBV5-6; clone_size: .; cdr3_nt: TGTGCCAGCAGCCCAAGACTGACTAGCGGGAGTTCTGGGGCCAACGTCCTGACTTTC; cdr3_aa: CASSPRLTSGSSGANVLTF
cdr3_length: 14; d_call: .; j_call: TRBJ2-7; v_call: TRBV5-1; clone_size: .; cdr3_nt: TGCGCCAGCAGCCAGACGACCGCGGGGTTGGAGCAGTACTTC; cdr3_aa: CASSQTTAGLEQYF
cdr3_length: 15; d_call: .; j_call: TRBJ2-7; v_call: TRBV2; clone_size: .; cdr3_nt: TGTGCCAGCAGTCCTATGCTAAGCCCGTTTTACGAGCAGTACTTC; cdr3_aa: CASSPMLSPFYEQYF
cdr3_length: 15; d_call: .; j_call: TRBJ2-2; v_call: TRBV11-3; clone_size: .; cdr3_nt: TGTGCCAGCAGCTCTGGGGGCAGCGCCGCCGGGGAGCTGTTTTTT; cdr3_aa: CASSSGGSAAGELFF
cdr3_length: 17; d_call: .; j_call: TRBJ1-3; v_call: TRBV15; clone_size: once; cdr3_nt: TGTGCCACCAGCAGTGAAGGGGCCGCGCCAGAAGGAAACACCATATATTTT; cdr3_aa: CATSSEGAAPEGNTIYF
cdr3_length: 15; d_call: .; j_call: TRBJ2-1; v_call: TRBV29-1; clone_size: .; cdr3_nt: TGCAGCGTGACACCGGGACAACAGCCTAGGGATGAGCAGTTCTTC; cdr3_aa: CSVTPGQQPRDEQFF
cdr3_length: 14; d_call: .; j_call: TRBJ1-4; v_call: TRBV28; clone_size: once; cdr3_nt: TGTGCCAGCAGTTTGGTAGGGATGTGGGAAAAACTGTTTTTT; cdr3_aa: CASSLVGMWEKLFF
cdr3_length: 14; d_call: .; j_call: TRBJ2-5; v_call: TRBV28; clone_size: .; cdr3_nt: TGTGCCAGCAGTTCAGGGGGGGGTTTGGAGACCCAGTACTTC; cdr3_aa: CASSSGGGLETQYF
cdr3_length: 11; d_call: .; j_call: TRBJ2-5; v_call: TRBV20-1; clone_size: .; cdr3_nt: TGCAGTGCTAGTTTGGGACCGACCCAGTACTTC; cdr3_aa: CSASLGPTQYF
cdr3_length: 15; d_call: TRBD2; j_call: TRBJ2-1; v_call: TRBV2; clone_size: .; cdr3_nt: TGTGCCAGCTCCTCCCGGCTAGCGGGAGCAGGGGAGCAGTTCTTC; cdr3_aa: CASSSRLAGAGEQFF
cdr3_length: 13; d_call: TRBD1; j_call: TRBJ1-4; v_call: TRBV7-2; clone_size: .; cdr3_nt: TGTGCCAGCAGCTGGACAGGGGCTGAAAAACTGTTTTTT; cdr3_aa: CASSWTGAEKLFF
cdr3_length: 13; d_call: .; j_call: TRBJ2-5; v_call: TRBV7-2; clone_size: .; cdr3_nt: TGTGCCAGCAGTTTACAGGGTTCGGAGACCCAGTACTTC; cdr3_aa: CASSLQGSETQYF
cdr3_length: 15; d_call: TRBD1; j_call: TRBJ1-5; v_call: TRBV15; clone_size: .; cdr3_nt: TGTGCCACCAGCAGTGACTGGACAGGGAGTCAGCCCCAGCATTTT; cdr3_aa: CATSSDWTGSQPQHF
cdr3_length: 15; d_call: .; j_call: TRBJ2-5; v_call: TRBV7-3; clone_size: .; cdr3_nt: TGTGCCAGCAGCTTATTAGGCTCGGAACAGGGTGTTTTAGACTTC; cdr3_aa: CASSLLGSEQGVLDF
cdr3_length: 15; d_call: TRBD2; j_call: TRBJ2-7; v_call: TRBV5-1; clone_size: .; cdr3_nt: TGCGCCAGCAGCTACATAGCGGGAGTGGCAGACGAGCAGTACTTC; cdr3_aa: CASSYIAGVADEQYF
cdr3_length: 14; d_call: .; j_call: TRBJ1-1; v_call: TRBV11-3; clone_size: .; cdr3_nt: TGTGCCAGCAGCTTCTCGGGAGAGAACACTGAAGCTTTCTTT; cdr3_aa: CASSFSGENTEAFF